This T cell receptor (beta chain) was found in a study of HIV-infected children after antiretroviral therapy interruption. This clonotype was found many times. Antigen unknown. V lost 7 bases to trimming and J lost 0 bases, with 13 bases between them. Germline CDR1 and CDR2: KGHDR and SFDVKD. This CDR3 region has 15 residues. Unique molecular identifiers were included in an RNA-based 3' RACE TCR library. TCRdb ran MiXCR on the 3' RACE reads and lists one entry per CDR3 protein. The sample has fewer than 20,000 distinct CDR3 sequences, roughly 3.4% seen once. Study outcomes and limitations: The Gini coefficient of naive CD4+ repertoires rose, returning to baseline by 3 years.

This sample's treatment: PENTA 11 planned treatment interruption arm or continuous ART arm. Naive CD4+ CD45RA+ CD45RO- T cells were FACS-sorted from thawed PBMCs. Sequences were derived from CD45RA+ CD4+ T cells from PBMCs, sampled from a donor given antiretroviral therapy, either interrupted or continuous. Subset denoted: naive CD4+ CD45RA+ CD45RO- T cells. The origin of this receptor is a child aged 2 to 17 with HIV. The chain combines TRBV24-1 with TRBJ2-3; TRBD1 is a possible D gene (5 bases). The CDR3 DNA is TGTGCCACCAGAGTTGGACATCCTAGCACAGATACGCAGTATTTT. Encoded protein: CATRVGHPSTDTQYF.